The sequence of this T cell receptor beta chain was determined in a study of blood T cell repertoires in COVID-19. Overall study context: From T cells, B-cell-depleted T cells, or PBMCs came the material, which was cDNA or gDNA.

Methods used by the authors: Using reference gene primer amplification, nucleated cell counts were estimated. Sequencing was performed with immunoSEQ multiplex PCR; in TCRdb, only in-frame clones are kept and a portion is missing. V and J calls and clone size are as listed in that table; D and trimming were resolved from the DNA. The sample includes some 99,000 clones, around 89% seen only once; the top ten take 1.1%. This CDR3 is 16 amino acids long. The ends were cut back, 1 base at V and 1 base at J, with 13 bases in the middle. Germline CDR1 is SEHNR and CDR2 is FQNEAQ (reference sequence). The sequenced sample was peripheral blood. The chain joins TRBV7-9 to TRBJ1-2, with D uncertain. The clonotype comes from a human donor in a cohort sampled during active COVID-19. CDR3 coding DNA: TGTGCCAGCAGCTTAGTAGGCAGGCGAATTAACTATGGCTACACCTTC. The encoded protein is CASSLVGRRINYGYTF.